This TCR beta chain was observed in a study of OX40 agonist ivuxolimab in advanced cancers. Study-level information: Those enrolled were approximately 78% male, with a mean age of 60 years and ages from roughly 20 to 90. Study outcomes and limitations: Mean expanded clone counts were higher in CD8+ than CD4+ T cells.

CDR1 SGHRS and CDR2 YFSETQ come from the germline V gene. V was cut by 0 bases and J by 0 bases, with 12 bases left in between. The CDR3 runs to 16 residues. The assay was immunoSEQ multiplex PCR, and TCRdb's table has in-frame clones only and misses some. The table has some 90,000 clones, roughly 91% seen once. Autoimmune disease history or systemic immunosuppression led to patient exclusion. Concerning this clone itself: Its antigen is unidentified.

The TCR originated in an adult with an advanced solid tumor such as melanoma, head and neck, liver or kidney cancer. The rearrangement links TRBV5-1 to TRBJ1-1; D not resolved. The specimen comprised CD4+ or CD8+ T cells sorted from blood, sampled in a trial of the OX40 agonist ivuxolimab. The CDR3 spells CASSLASNSLNTEAFF. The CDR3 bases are TGCGCCAGCAGCTTGGCCTCTAATAGTTTGAACACTGAAGCTTTCTTT. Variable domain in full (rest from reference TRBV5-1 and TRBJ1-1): KAGVTQTPRYLIKTRGQQVTLSCSPISGHRSVSWYQQTPGQGLQFLFEYFSETQRNKGNFPGRFSGRQFSNSRSEMNVSTLELGDSALYLCASSLASNSLNTEAFFGQGTRLTVV.